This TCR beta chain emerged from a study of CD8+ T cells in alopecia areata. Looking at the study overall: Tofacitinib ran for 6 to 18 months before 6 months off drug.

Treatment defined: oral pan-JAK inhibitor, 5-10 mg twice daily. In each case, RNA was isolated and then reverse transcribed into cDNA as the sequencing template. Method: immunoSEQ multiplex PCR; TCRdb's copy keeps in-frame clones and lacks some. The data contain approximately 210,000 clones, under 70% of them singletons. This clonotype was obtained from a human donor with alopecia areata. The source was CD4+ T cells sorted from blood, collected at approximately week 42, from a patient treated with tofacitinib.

The CDR3 reads CASRHSGTAWNNEQFF. CDR3 bases: TGTGCCAGTAGACATTCCGGGACAGCTTGGAACAATGAGCAGTTCTTC. This rearrangement joins TRBV19 to TRBJ2-1; TRBD1 aligns across 7 bases. CDR1 is LNHDA and CDR2 is SQIVND in the germline V gene (reference sequence). The CDR3 loop spans 16 amino acids. With V trimmed by 6 bases and J by 5 bases, 13 bases remained unmatched.